Sequencing of this T cell receptor (beta chain) was carried out in a study of human T cells and chemical hapten exposure. For the study at large: Across samples, TCR yields varied, mostly owing to small differences in pooled library volumes. Study results and limitations: After DPC sensitization, TCRs above 1 in 1000 frequency showed no change.

A word on this clonotype: Its antigen is not known.

Unseparated into fractions, whole blood served as the source from which total RNA was extracted. The library tagged each cDNA molecule with unique molecular identifiers. In the authors' methods: A per-sample median of 95,638 TCRs was observed, with a range of roughly 20,000 to 750,000. Via MiXCR, TCRdb re-called the 5' RACE reads, giving one row per CDR3 protein. TCRdb assigned the V and J calls; the authors' analysis was not used. The data show 110,000 or so distinct CDR3 sequences, with around 20% seen just once and approximately 2.6% held by the top ten. This clonotype was sampled from a human donor in good health.

CDR3 loop: CASSLYQVRNTEAFF. CDR3 DNA sequence: TGTGCCAGCAGCTTATACCAGGTCCGGAACACTGAAGCTTTCTTT. J is TRBJ1-1 and V is TRBV7-2; D unclear. Germline lookup yields CDR1 SGHTA and CDR2 FQGNSA. This CDR3 has 15 residues. V lost 2 bases and J 1 base, leaving 11 bases between the germline ends.